The source of this T cell receptor (beta chain) is a study of T cells expressing NK-cell markers. Across the whole study: Sorted CD3+CD56+NKG2C+, CD3+CD56+NKG2C- and CD3+CD56-NKG2C+ T-cell subsets were beta-chain profiled.

Comment on this clonotype: The antigen is undetermined.

CDR1 SGHRS and CDR2 YFSETQ come from the germline V gene. The CDR3 is 16 amino acids. Generation of TCR beta cDNA was performed by 5'RACE template switching incorporating UMIs. TCRdb re-called the 5' RACE reads and shows each CDR3 protein once, DNA omitted. Across some 440,000 distinct CDR3 sequences, the top ten clones capture roughly 1.4% of the sample. Overall study results and limits: Certain NKG2C+ T cell clones were expanded, and their HCMV specificity remained unclear.

The material sequenced was blood T cells: a sorted CD56 or NKG2C T cell subset, CD4+ or CD8+ T cells, or bulk PBMC T cells (not recorded which). This rearrangement joins TRBV5-1 to TRBJ1-1; absent DNA, TCRdb's TRBD1 call cannot be checked. The TCR was taken from a woman in her fifties or sixties in good health. CDR3 region: CASSLLDRGVGTEAFF. Filled out from reference TRBV5-1 and TRBJ1-1, the complete variable domain reads KAGVTQTPRYLIKTRGQQVTLSCSPISGHRSVSWYQQTPGQGLQFLFEYFSETQRNKGNFPGRFSGRQFSNSRSEMNVSTLELGDSALYLCASSLLDRGVGTEAFFGQGTRLTVV.